The clone carrying this TCR beta chain was counted ten times or more. The entry originates in a study of early T cells in non-severe SARS-CoV-2 infection. The CDR3 is made up of 15 amino acids. The V and J ends lost 3 bases and 9 bases respectively, with 20 bases between them. Germline V lookup: CDR1 SNHLY, CDR2 FYNNEI. TCRdb passed the 5' RACE reads through MiXCR, listing each CDR3 protein once. The repertoire consists of 45,000 to 65,000 distinct CDR3 sequences, with 9.1% occurring once and the leading ten covering under 5.5%. Sequencing was done on a sample of whole blood. The receptor was derived from an adult who was a healthcare worker with PCR-confirmed SARS-CoV-2 infection or an uninfected control (not recorded which). The rearrangement uses TRBV2 and TRBJ1-1; D might be TRBD1 (5 bases). CDR3: CASSDLVGAEIQAFF. The CDR3, as DNA: TGTGCCAGCAGTGATCTTGTAGGGGCAGAGATTCAAGCTTTCTTT.